These T cell receptor beta chains were read from a single sample in a study of identical twins. MiXCR, applied by TCRdb to the 5' RACE reads, yields one record per CDR3 protein. The table lists 400,000 to 500,000 distinct CDR3 sequences, more than 13% of them singletons. These data were likewise used in another study, on yellow fever vaccine responses in identical twins.

The sample comprised CD4+ T cells sorted from blood. The receptors derive from a young woman in good health. The CDR3 runs from the conserved cysteine through the conserved F or W.

V: TRBV7-8
J: TRBJ1-1
CDR3: CASSLTQPNTEAFF

V: TRBV30
J: TRBJ2-7
CDR3: CAWSPGKSYEQYF

V: TRBV28
J: TRBJ2-5
CDR3: CASRIGGGETQYF

V: TRBV5-1
J: TRBJ2-1
CDR3: CASGLVSGDYNEQFF

V: TRBV5-1
J: TRBJ2-3
CDR3: CASSQWGTSGRPDTQYF

V: TRBV3-1
J: TRBJ1-1
CDR3: CASSQAKNTEAFF

V: TRBV7-2
J: TRBJ1-5
CDR3: CASSLVQGGQPQHF

V: TRBV18
J: TRBJ2-7
CDR3: CASSPPGQGAYEQYF

V: TRBV30
J: TRBJ2-7
CDR3: CACDPTGTLGEQYF

V: TRBV3-1
J: TRBJ2-1
CDR3: CASSRRSGVYNEQFF

V: TRBV5-6
J: TRBJ2-7
CDR3: CASSLVPLPTGDYEQYF

V: TRBV5-5
J: TRBJ2-3
CDR3: CATTPSFIRADTQYF

V: TRBV3-1
J: TRBJ1-1
CDR3: CASSQVSGGGEAFF

V: TRBV7-3
J: TRBJ1-5
CDR3: CASSPNGQGNQPQHF

V: TRBV5-4
J: TRBJ2-1
CDR3: CASSLNGGSNEQFF

V: TRBV2
J: TRBJ2-7
CDR3: CASSYGQSVAYEQYF

V: TRBV29-1
J: TRBJ2-5
CDR3: CSVGAGTRETQYF

V: TRBV7-2
J: TRBJ1-1
CDR3: CASSLLLFGGNTEAFF

V: TRBV27
J: TRBJ1-5
CDR3: CASSFQGLGNQPQHF

V: TRBV11-2
J: TRBJ2-1
CDR3: CASSDLGINEQFF

V: TRBV19
J: TRBJ2-1
CDR3: CASSGISGRSRYNEQFF

V: TRBV5-1
J: TRBJ2-3
CDR3: CASSWGRSTDTQYF

V: TRBV9
J: TRBJ2-7
CDR3: CASSAQQGEQYF

V: TRBV7-2
J: TRBJ2-1
CDR3: CASSYGLSGTRNEQFF

V: TRBV5-1
J: TRBJ2-3
CDR3: CASSYRDTSDTQYF

V: TRBV3-1
J: TRBJ1-1
CDR3: CASSQNTVGNTEAFF

V: TRBV6-2/TRBV6-3
J: TRBJ2-5
CDR3: CASSSTAGGPPKTQYF

V: TRBV12-3/TRBV12-4
J: TRBJ2-1
CDR3: CASCPSRVTSGGADEQFF

V: TRBV5-1
J: TRBJ2-1
CDR3: CASSFSTHQYNEQFF

V: TRBV12-3/TRBV12-4
J: TRBJ2-1
CDR3: CASSFRGESYNEQFF

V: TRBV19
J: TRBJ2-3
CDR3: CASRDRATDTQYF

V: TRBV23-1
J: TRBJ2-1
CDR3: CASSPEGPPHYNEQFF

V: TRBV5-1
J: TRBJ2-5
CDR3: CASSGGGNQETQYF

V: TRBV24-1
J: TRBJ2-1
CDR3: CATSDTGVSVYEQFF

V: TRBV11-1
J: TRBJ2-7
CDR3: CASRGRPGLAGNLGLYEQYF

V: TRBV5-1
J: TRBJ1-1
CDR3: CASSLERMNTEAFF

V: TRBV12-3/TRBV12-4
J: TRBJ2-7
CDR3: CASSLRGRGVYEQYF

V: TRBV7-2
J: TRBJ2-1
CDR3: CASSSGRRRNNEQFF

V: TRBV23-1
J: TRBJ2-7
CDR3: CASSEQFYEQYF

V: TRBV28
J: TRBJ2-1
CDR3: CASSLQGAYEQFF

V: TRBV5-1
J: TRBJ2-2
CDR3: CASSYGGPNTGELFF

V: TRBV2
J: TRBJ2-2
CDR3: CASSGGTDQNTGELFF

V: TRBV6-1
J: TRBJ2-1
CDR3: CASREPGLVSAQFF

V: TRBV7-3
J: TRBJ2-7
CDR3: CASSSGAGQAYEQYF

V: TRBV6-2/TRBV6-3
J: TRBJ2-3
CDR3: CASSYILASGTDTQYF

V: TRBV20-1
J: TRBJ2-5
CDR3: CRRQGEETQYF

V: TRBV6-1
J: TRBJ1-4
CDR3: CASSPTGTGGEKLFF

V: TRBV29-1
J: TRBJ2-1
CDR3: CSVMVTRGNEQFF

V: TRBV9
J: TRBJ2-4
CDR3: CASSPDGLAGGPAKNIQYF

V: TRBV7-9
J: TRBJ2-6
CDR3: CASSQTRVSSGANVLTF

V: TRBV3-1
J: TRBJ1-1
CDR3: CASRRGEGGTEAFF

V: TRBV3-1
J: TRBJ2-1
CDR3: CASSQDGTTNNEQFF

V: TRBV5-1
J: TRBJ1-1
CDR3: CASSWQGATEAFF